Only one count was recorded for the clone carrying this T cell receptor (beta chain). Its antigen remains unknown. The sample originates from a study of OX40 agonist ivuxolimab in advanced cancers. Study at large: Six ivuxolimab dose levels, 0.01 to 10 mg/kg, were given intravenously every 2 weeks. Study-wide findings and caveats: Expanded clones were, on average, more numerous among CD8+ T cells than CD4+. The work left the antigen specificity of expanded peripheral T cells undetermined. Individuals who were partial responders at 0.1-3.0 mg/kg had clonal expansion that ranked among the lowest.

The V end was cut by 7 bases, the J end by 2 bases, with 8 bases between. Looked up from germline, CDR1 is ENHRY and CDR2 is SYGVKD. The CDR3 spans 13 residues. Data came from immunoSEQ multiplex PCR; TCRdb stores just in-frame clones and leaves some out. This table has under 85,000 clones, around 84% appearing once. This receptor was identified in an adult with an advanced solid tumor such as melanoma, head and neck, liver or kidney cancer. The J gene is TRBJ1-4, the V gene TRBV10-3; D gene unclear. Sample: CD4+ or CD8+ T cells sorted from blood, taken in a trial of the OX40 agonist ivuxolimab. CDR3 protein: CAITGGTNEKLFF. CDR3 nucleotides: TGTGCCATCACAGGAGGGACTAATGAAAAACTGTTTTTT.